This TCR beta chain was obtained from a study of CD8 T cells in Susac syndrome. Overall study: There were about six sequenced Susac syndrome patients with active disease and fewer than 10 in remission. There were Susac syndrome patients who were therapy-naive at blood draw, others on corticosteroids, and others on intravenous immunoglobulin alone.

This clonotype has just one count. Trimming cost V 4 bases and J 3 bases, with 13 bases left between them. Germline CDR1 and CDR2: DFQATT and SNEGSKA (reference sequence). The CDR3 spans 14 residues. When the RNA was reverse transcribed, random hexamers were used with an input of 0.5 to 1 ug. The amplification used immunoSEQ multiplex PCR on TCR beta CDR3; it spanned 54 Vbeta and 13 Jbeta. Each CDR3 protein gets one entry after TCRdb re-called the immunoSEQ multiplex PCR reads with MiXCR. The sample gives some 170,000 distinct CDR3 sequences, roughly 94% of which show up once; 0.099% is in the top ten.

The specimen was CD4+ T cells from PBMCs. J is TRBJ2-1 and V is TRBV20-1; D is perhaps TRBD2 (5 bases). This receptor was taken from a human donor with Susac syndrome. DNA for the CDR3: TGCAGTGCTACTGCCGACGGGATCTACAATGAGCAGTTCTTC. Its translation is CSATADGIYNEQFF.